The source of this T cell receptor beta chain is a study of cytomegalovirus exposure and HLA in healthy donors. Whole-study context: HLA-typed donors contributed around 85 million unique TCRs, which were held in an early data release.

The germline gives CDR1 WNHNN, CDR2 SYGVQD (reference sequence). The ends lost 6 bases at V and 5 bases at J; junction bases unmatched: 4. The CDR3 covers 13 residues. The PCR ran on 60 Vbeta and 13 Jbeta primers. Only in-frame clones appear in the TCRdb table, and some are missing; sequencing was by immunoSEQ multiplex PCR. Of 120,000 or so clones listed, 60% to 85% are singletons. The count of this clone is one. The chain combines TRBV10-1 with TRBJ2-1, with 7 bases identical to TRBD1. Sequenced: PBMCs. This clonotype originated in a woman in her 40s in good health and CMV-seronegative. CDR3 DNA sequence: TGCGCCAGCAGGGAGACAGGGAACAATGAGCAGTTCTTC. This sequence encodes CASRETGNNEQFF.